Listed here are 9 T cell receptor beta chains from one sample, sequenced in a study of T cell responses to AZD1222 COVID-19 vaccine. Generated by immunoSEQ multiplex PCR, the TCRdb table keeps only in-frame clones and is missing some. This table holds about 140,000 clones, more than 85% found once. The material sequenced was peripheral blood, taken on day 0 of AZD1222 vaccination. All receptors come from an adult in good health.

This clone was seen a single time. This rearrangement joins TRBV10-1 to TRBJ2-5; D might be TRBD1 (5 bases). The CDR3 loop spans 15 amino acids. Trimming pared 0 bases from V and 4 bases from J, leaving 12 bases between. Germline CDR1 WNHNN, CDR2 SYGVQD (reference sequence). The CDR3 loop is CASSESTDLGETQYF. CDR3 DNA: TGCGCCAGCAGTGAGTCGACAGACTTGGGAGAGACCCAGTACTTC.

This clone was recorded a few times. V gene TRBV28 combines with J gene TRBJ2-7, with D unresolved. From germline, CDR1 is MDHEN and CDR2 SYDVKM. V dropped 8 bases and J dropped 4 bases, with 15 bases sitting between them. The CDR3 totals 13 residues. The CDR3: CASYRRDTYEQYF. The CDR3 nucleotides read TGTGCCAGCTATAGAAGGGATACTTACGAGCAGTACTTC.

V usage is TRBV6-5 and J usage is TRBJ1-5, with D maybe TRBD1 (6 bases). The CDR3 has 13 amino acids. CDR1 and CDR2 from the germline V gene are MNHEY and SVGAGI. The V gene lost 6 bases and the J gene lost 7 bases, with 13 bases spanning the gap. The CDR3 DNA follows: TGTGCCAGCAGCGCAGGGGAACACCAGCCCCAGCATTTT. Translation: CASSAGEHQPQHF.

This chain joins TRBV30 and TRBJ2-7, with D possibly matching TRBD2 (6 bases). This CDR3 contains 13 residues. The V gene lost 3 bases and the J gene lost 7 bases, with 16 bases spanning the gap. Per germline, CDR1 GTSNPN and CDR2 SVGIG (reference sequence). The DNA for the CDR3 is TGTGCCTGGAGGGGGGGAGGACGGTGGGAGCAGTACTTC. Amino acids: CAWRGGGRWEQYF.

This sequence joins TRBV28 and TRBJ1-5; a possible D gene is TRBD1 (6 bases). This CDR3 contains 16 residues. Looked up from germline, CDR1 is MDHEN and CDR2 is SYDVKM. The V end was cut by 2 bases, the J end by 2 bases, with 13 bases between. In DNA, the CDR3 is TGTGCCAGCAGTTTACCTACCGGACAGCGCAATCAGCCCCAGCATTTT. As protein: CASSLPTGQRNQPQHF.

This chain uses TRBV19 with TRBJ2-1; D unclear. V lost 4 bases and J 0 bases, leaving 10 bases between the germline ends. Germline lookup yields CDR1 LNHDA and CDR2 SQIVND (reference sequence). The CDR3 spans 15 residues. The CDR3 sequence: CASSTTRSSYNEQFF. In nucleotides, the CDR3 is TGTGCCAGTAGTACGACCCGGAGCTCCTACAATGAGCAGTTCTTC.

The chain couples TRBV19 to TRBJ2-3, with D perhaps matching TRBD2 (5 bases). The germline V gene has CDR1 LNHDA and CDR2 SQIVND (reference sequence). V was trimmed by 5 bases and J by 4 bases, leaving 19 bases between them. CDR3 length: 16 residues. CDR3 residues: CASSGWSGGTSDTQYF. CDR3 sequence (DNA): TGTGCCAGTAGTGGGTGGTCCGGAGGAACCTCAGATACGCAGTATTTT.

The table lists this clone with a few counts. The rearrangement uses TRBV6-2 or TRBV6-3 and TRBJ1-5; TRBD1 aligns across 7 bases. Germline V gene data show CDR1 as MNHEY and CDR2 as SVGEGT. J gave up 5 bases and V 6 bases, and 7 bases lay outside the gene matches. The CDR3 sequence is 14 residues long. The CDR3 reads CASSWDSRYQPQHF. The CDR3 DNA is TGTGCCAGCAGCTGGGACAGCCGATATCAGCCCCAGCATTTT.

The chain carries TRBV6-5 and TRBJ2-1; possible D gene TRBD2, 6 bases. The CDR3 covers 12 residues. Germline loops: CDR1 MNHEY, CDR2 SVGAGI. V was clipped by 7 bases and J by 7 bases, with 11 bases between them. This chain's CDR3 is CASTPGLNEQFF. DNA for the CDR3: TGTGCCAGCACCCCCGGACTAAATGAGCAGTTCTTC.